Following are 31 T cell receptor beta chains from one sample sequenced in a study of chemoradiotherapy in HPV16-positive cancers (dated by TCRdb to about 2022). The library came from the immunoSEQ multiplex PCR assay. TCRdb holds this immuneACCESS table with in-frame rearrangements only. Some clones are missing; in checked studies, unresolved V genes explain under half, and the rest has no known cause. The sample table shows about 53,000 clones, and more than 75% are seen once. Jointly, the top ten make up more than 3% of the sample. Sequenced here: blood, sampled from a patient who underwent chemoradiotherapy. These receptors came from a human donor with HPV-associated anogenital cancer.

The chain is built from TRBV5-4 and TRBJ2-5, with 7 bases identical to TRBD1. The CDR3 length is 15 residues. CDR1 and CDR2 (germline): SGHNT, YYREEE (reference sequence). The V and J ends lost 1 base and 3 bases, in that order; junction bases with no gene match: 6. CDR3 nucleotides: TGTGCCAGCAGCTTGCTTTGGGACAGAAAAGAGACCCAGTACTTC. It specifies CASSLLWDRKETQYF.

The V call is TRBV6-1, the J call TRBJ2-2, with a weak D call TRBD2 (6 bases). From germline, CDR1 is MNHNS and CDR2 SASEGT. V was trimmed by 11 bases and J by 6 bases, leaving 10 bases between them. This CDR3 has 11 amino acids. In DNA form, the CDR3 reads TGTGCCTGCCGGAGGGCCGGGGAGCTGTTTTTT. Translated, it gives CACRRAGELFF.

The CDR3 reads CASSLAPQGGMNTEAFF. Written as DNA, the CDR3 is TGTGCCAGCAGCTTAGCGCCACAGGGAGGGATGAACACTGAAGCTTTCTTT. The J gene is TRBJ1-1, the V gene TRBV7-8, with D possibly being TRBD1 (6 bases). The CDR3 is 17 residues long. V was shortened by 0 bases and J by 0 bases, with 14 bases between the two germline ends. CDR1 is SGHVS and CDR2 is FQNEAQ in the germline V gene.

This chain uses TRBV7-9 with TRBJ2-1, with 7 bases identical to TRBD2. V lost 5 bases and J lost 4; bases outside the gene matches: 2. From germline, CDR1 is SEHNR and CDR2 FQNEAQ (reference sequence). This CDR3 has 13 amino acids. CDR3 protein: CASSASGYNEQFF. The CDR3 DNA sequence: TGTGCCAGCAGCGCTAGCGGTTACAATGAGCAGTTCTTC.

The V gene is TRBV27, the J gene TRBJ1-1; weak D call: TRBD1 (6 bases). V dropped 0 bases and J dropped 4 bases, with 9 bases sitting between them. The CDR3 consists of 14 residues. Per the germline V gene, CDR1 is MNHEY and CDR2 is SMNVEV (reference sequence). The CDR3 sequence is CASSLSRGITEAFF. CDR3 DNA sequence: TGTGCCAGCAGTTTATCGAGGGGGATCACTGAAGCTTTCTTT.

The chain uses TRBV4-3 and TRBJ1-2; weak D call: TRBD1 (5 bases). Trimming pared 0 bases from V and 6 bases from J, leaving 17 bases between. Per germline, CDR1 LGHNA and CDR2 YSLEER. This CDR3 is 16 amino acids long. The CDR3 DNA sequence: TGCGCCAGCAGCCAAGATCTCCAGGGTAGGCTCCATGGCTACACCTTC. Its translation: CASSQDLQGRLHGYTF.

V gene TRBV11-2 combines with J gene TRBJ2-3, with 8 bases aligning to TRBD2. This CDR3 has 18 residues. In germline, CDR1 is SGHAT, CDR2 FQNNGV. Germline trimming cut 3 bases from V and 0 bases from J; bases unmatched to any gene: 11. The CDR3, as DNA: TGTGCCAGCAGCTTGGACCCCCTAGCGGGCGTTAGCACAGATACGCAGTATTTT. It encodes CASSLDPLAGVSTDTQYF.

V usage is TRBV4-1 and J usage is TRBJ2-2, with D possibly TRBD1 on 6 matching bases. Germline CDR1 and CDR2: MGHRA and YSYEKL. This CDR3 has 17 amino acids. Deletions cut 0 bases from V and 0 bases from J, with 11 bases between. The CDR3 here is CASSQDRGFANTGELFF. CDR3 DNA: TGCGCCAGCAGCCAAGATAGGGGGTTCGCGAACACCGGGGAGCTGTTTTTT.

The table lists this clone with a few counts. CDR3 DNA: TGTGCCAGCTCACCCCAAACAGGCGGTGGGGCCAACGTCCTGACTTTC. It specifies CASSPQTGGGANVLTF. The chain is built from TRBV18 and TRBJ2-6; D is perhaps TRBD1 (5 bases). Germline CDR1 KGHSH, CDR2 LQKENI. Trimming took 3 bases from V and 3 from J, leaving 12 bases between them. This CDR3 is built from 16 residues.

CDR3 DNA: TGTGCCAGCTCTCGGGGGGCAGGGGTATACAATGAGCAGTTCTTC. Protein: CASSRGAGVYNEQFF. The rearrangement joins TRBV18 to TRBJ2-1, with D possibly matching TRBD2 (7 bases). This CDR3 region has 15 residues. Germline loops: CDR1 KGHSH, CDR2 LQKENI. The V gene lost 6 bases and the J gene lost 4 bases, with 16 bases spanning the gap.

V and J are TRBV4-2 and TRBJ2-2; the match to TRBD1 covers 10 bases. CDR3 size: 15 residues. CDR1 is LGHNA, CDR2 YNFKEQ, per germline. The ends lost 6 bases at V and 3 bases at J; junction bases unmatched: 4. The CDR3 sequence: CASRGQGQYTGELFF. In nucleotides, the CDR3 is TGTGCCAGCAGGGGACAGGGGCAGTACACCGGGGAGCTGTTTTTT.

The genes are TRBV5-1 and TRBJ2-7; D is undetermined. V shed 0 bases and J shed 9 bases, with 22 bases lying between them. Germline V CDR1 and CDR2: SGHRS, YFSETQ. The CDR3 sequence is 16 residues long. The CDR3 nucleotides read TGCGCCAGCAGCTTGGCGCAGGCCGGGCCCCTCATGGGGCAGTACTTC. Its translation is CASSLAQAGPLMGQYF.

The genes are TRBV7-2 and TRBJ2-7; TRBD1 might be the D (6 bases). Germline lookup yields CDR1 SGHTA and CDR2 FQGNSA. The CDR3 is 15 amino acids. V lost 5 bases and J 3 bases, leaving 17 bases between the germline ends. DNA of the CDR3: TGTGCCAGCAGCACCGGGTGGCAGGGGTTCTACGAGCAGTACTTC. Its translation is CASSTGWQGFYEQYF.

This chain joins TRBV5-8 and TRBJ2-7; D is perhaps TRBD1 or TRBD2 (6 bases each). This CDR3 comprises 15 residues. Looked up from germline, CDR1 is SGHTS and CDR2 is YDEGEE. V gave up 3 bases and J gave up 6 bases, with 19 bases separating them. The CDR3: CASSSLKGGAGEQYF. CDR3 in DNA: TGTGCCAGCAGCTCGCTAAAGGGGGGCGCGGGCGAGCAGTACTTC.

The gene calls are TRBV5-1 and TRBJ2-2; 9 bases are a match to TRBD1. Germline CDR1 SGHRS, CDR2 YFSETQ. Trimming cost V 0 bases and J 3 bases; bases outside gene matches: 3. The CDR3 totals 16 residues. CDR3 nucleotide sequence: TGCGCCAGCAGCTTGGATGGGACAGGGCACACCGGGGAGCTGTTTTTT. It translates to CASSLDGTGHTGELFF.

V and J are TRBV25-1 and TRBJ2-1, with 7 bases identical to TRBD1. V lost 7 bases and J lost 6; bases outside the gene matches: 3. Germline-derived CDR1 and CDR2 are MGHDK and SYGVNS. This CDR3 is 12 amino acids long. Here the CDR3 DNA reads TGTGCCAGCAAGGGGGCCGGCAATGAGCAGTTCTTC. Translation gives CASKGAGNEQFF. The whole variable domain, remainder taken from reference TRBV25-1 and TRBJ2-1, is EADIYQTPRYLVIGTGKKITLECSQTMGHDKMYWYQQDPGMELHLIHYSYGVNSTEKGDLSSESTVSRIRTEHFPLTLESARPSHTSQYLCASKGAGNEQFFGPGTRLTVL.

The chain has TRBV19 and TRBJ1-1; a possible D gene is TRBD1 (6 bases). This CDR3 is 14 amino acids long. CDR1 is LNHDA and CDR2 is SQIVND in the germline V gene (reference sequence). The V end was cut by 1 base, the J end by 6 bases, with 12 bases between. The CDR3 DNA follows: TGTGCCAGTAGTATAGTAGGGGGGGAAGCTGAAGCTTTCTTT. Its translation: CASSIVGGEAEAFF.

This sequence joins TRBV6-5 and TRBJ1-5; D unresolved. This CDR3 region has 15 residues. V lost 6 bases and J 0 bases, leaving 12 bases between the germline ends. Germline values: CDR1 MNHEY, CDR2 SVGAGI. This CDR3 reads CASSWTAHSNQPQHF. The DNA for the CDR3 is TGTGCCAGCAGCTGGACGGCTCATAGCAATCAGCCCCAGCATTTT.

This clone is a singleton in its sample. The chain is built from TRBV9 and TRBJ2-3, with 8 bases lining up with TRBD2. The trim removed 0 bases at V and 4 bases at J, leaving 10 bases unmatched. The CDR3 consists of 17 residues. The germline gives CDR1 SGDLS, CDR2 YYNGEE. CDR3 amino acids: CASSVVGLAPAADTQYF. CDR3 nucleotide sequence: TGTGCCAGCAGCGTAGTTGGACTAGCACCTGCCGCAGATACGCAGTATTTT.

This chain links TRBV5-6 with TRBJ1-2; D ambiguous. This CDR3 contains 13 residues. The V gene's germline CDR1 is SGHDT and CDR2 YYEEEE. Trimming stripped 1 base from V and 1 base from J, with 5 bases between. The CDR3 nucleotides read TGTGCCAGCAGCTTGAACAGTAACTATGGCTACACCTTC. This translates into CASSLNSNYGYTF.

The J gene is TRBJ2-2, the V gene TRBV7-2; D uncertain. The germline V gene encodes CDR1 SGHTA and CDR2 FQGNSA. Deletions cut 5 bases from V and 6 bases from J, with 19 bases between. There are 16 residues in the CDR3. Here the CDR3 DNA reads TGTGCCAGCAGCACCGAGACGGCAGCCCTCGCCGGGGAGCTGTTTTTT. Translated, it gives CASSTETAALAGELFF. Full variable domain (remainder filled in from reference TRBV7-2 and TRBJ2-2): GAGVSQSPSNKVTEKGKDVELRCDPISGHTALYWYRQSLGQGLEFLIYFQGNSAPDKSGLPSDRFSAERTGGSVSTLTIQRTQQEDSAVYLCASSTETAALAGELFFGEGSRLTVL.

J is TRBJ1-5 and V is TRBV18; TRBD1 might be the D (6 bases). Looked up from germline, CDR1 is KGHSH and CDR2 is LQKENI. The length of the CDR3 is 17 residues. V lost 3 bases and J 0 bases, leaving 15 bases between the germline ends. The CDR3 DNA reads TGTGCCAGCTCACCCGCTACAGGGACCTATAGCAATCAGCCCCAGCATTTT. The encoded protein is CASSPATGTYSNQPQHF. The whole variable domain, remainder taken from reference TRBV18 and TRBJ1-5, is NAGVMQNPRHLVRRRGQEARLRCSPMKGHSHVYWYRQLPEEGLKFMVYLQKENIIDESGMPKERFSAEFPKEGPSILRIQQVVRGDSAAYFCASSPATGTYSNQPQHFGDGTRLSIL.

V gene TRBV9 combines with J gene TRBJ2-1; no firm D call. V was shortened by 0 bases and J by 9 bases, with 10 bases between the two germline ends. Germline CDR1 is SGDLS and CDR2 is YYNGEE. This CDR3 comprises 13 residues. CDR3 nucleotide sequence: TGTGCCAGCAGCGTAGAAGGGCTAGGTGAGCAGTTCTTC. As protein: CASSVEGLGEQFF.

The chain couples TRBV7-9 to TRBJ2-5; D might be TRBD2 (7 bases). The germline gives CDR1 SEHNR, CDR2 FQNEAQ (reference sequence). The V and J ends lost 5 bases and 9 bases respectively, with 25 bases between them. This CDR3 region has 16 residues. The CDR3, as DNA: TGTGCCAGCAGCCGGGAGGCCCGCGGGACACCCCAGGCCCAGTACTTC. It is translated as CASSREARGTPQAQYF.

V gene TRBV10-1 combines with J gene TRBJ2-1; D might be TRBD1 (6 bases). Germline lookup yields CDR1 WNHNN and CDR2 SYGVQD (reference sequence). Trimming cost V 6 bases and J 6 bases, with 18 bases left between them. This CDR3 has 15 amino acids. The CDR3 DNA follows: TGCGCCAGCAGCCTGGACTCGTCAGGGGTCAATGAGCAGTTCTTC. This codes for CASSLDSSGVNEQFF.

The genes are TRBV30 and TRBJ1-1; D gene unclear. Trimming left V 0 bases short and J 5 bases short, with 10 bases between. Germline loops: CDR1 GTSNPN, CDR2 SVGIG (reference sequence). The CDR3 has 13 amino acids. CDR3 amino acids: CAWSVSGRTEAFF. For the CDR3, the DNA is TGTGCCTGGAGTGTATCGGGAAGGACTGAAGCTTTCTTT.

This clone is a singleton in its sample. This chain connects TRBV6-5 to TRBJ2-3; TRBD2 agrees at 9 bases. Germline V gives CDR1 MNHEY, CDR2 SVGAGI. This CDR3 contains 16 residues. The trim removed 4 bases at V and 6 bases at J, leaving 11 bases unmatched. Written as DNA, the CDR3 is TGTGCCAGCAGTTCTCTGGCGGGGGGGAAGGGGGATACGCAGTATTTT. Amino acid sequence: CASSSLAGGKGDTQYF.

V usage is TRBV9 and J usage is TRBJ1-2; D gene unclear. This CDR3 contains 15 residues. Germline V CDR1 and CDR2: SGDLS, YYNGEE. The V and J ends lost 7 bases and 4 bases respectively, with 20 bases between them. CDR3 bases: TGTGCCAGCCAACCCGGGGTGGACCCGTCCTATGGCTACACCTTC. Translating gives CASQPGVDPSYGYTF. Combining the CDR3 with reference TRBV9 and TRBJ1-2 gives the whole variable domain DSGVTQTPKHLITATGQRVTLRCSPRSGDLSVYWYQQSLDQGLQFLIQYYNGEERAKGNILERFSAQQFPDLHSELNLSSLELGDSALYFCASQPGVDPSYGYTFGSGTRLTVV.

The chain joins TRBV27 to TRBJ1-2, with D possibly matching TRBD1 (5 bases). The ends were cut back, 3 bases at V and 4 bases at J, with 9 bases in the middle. Germline lookup yields CDR1 MNHEY and CDR2 SMNVEV (reference sequence). There are 13 residues in the CDR3. The CDR3 region is CASSFAGSYGYTF. CDR3 nucleotide sequence: TGTGCCAGCAGTTTCGCAGGGAGCTATGGCTACACCTTC.

V usage is TRBV30 and J usage is TRBJ2-1, with 9 bases aligning to TRBD2. The CDR3 contains 15 residues. Losses at the gene ends were 5 bases for V and 4 bases for J; bases not matched to a gene: 9. CDR1 is GTSNPN, CDR2 SVGIG, per germline (reference sequence). The CDR3 is CAWGPLAGPYNEQFF. CDR3 coding DNA: TGTGCCTGGGGCCCTCTAGCGGGACCTTACAATGAGCAGTTCTTC. The full variable domain, in which reference TRBV30 and TRBJ2-1 provide the parts outside the CDR3, is SQTIHQWPATLVQPVGSPLSLECTVEGTSNPNLYWYRQAAGRGLQLLFYSVGIGQISSEVPQNLSASRPQDRQFILSSKKLLLSDSGFYLCAWGPLAGPYNEQFFGPGTRLTVL.

The chain joins TRBV6-4 to TRBJ1-2, with 7 nucleotides matching TRBD1. CDR3 length: 15 amino acids. The germline V gene encodes CDR1 MRHNA and CDR2 SNTAGT. The V segment lost 8 bases and the J segment 6 bases; nucleotides outside the gene matches: 15. The CDR3 here is CASSDGEGAQDGYTF. The DNA for the CDR3 is TGTGCCAGCTCCGACGGGGAGGGGGCGCAGGATGGCTACACCTTC.